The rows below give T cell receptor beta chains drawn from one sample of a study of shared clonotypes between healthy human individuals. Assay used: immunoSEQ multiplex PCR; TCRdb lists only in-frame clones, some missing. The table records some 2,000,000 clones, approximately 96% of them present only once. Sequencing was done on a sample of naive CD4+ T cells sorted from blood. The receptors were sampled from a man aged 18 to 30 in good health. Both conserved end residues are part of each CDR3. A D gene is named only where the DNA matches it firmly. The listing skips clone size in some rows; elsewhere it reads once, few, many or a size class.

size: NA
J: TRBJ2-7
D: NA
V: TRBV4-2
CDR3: CASSQEMAGVGQYF
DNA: TGTGCCAGCAGCCAAGAAATGGCAGGGGTCGGGCAGTACTTC

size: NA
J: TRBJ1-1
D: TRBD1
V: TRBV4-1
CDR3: CASSQQQGYTEAFF
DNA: TGCGCCAGCAGCCAACAACAGGGGTACACTGAAGCTTTCTTT

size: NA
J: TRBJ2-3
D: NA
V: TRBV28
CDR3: CATHAGGTDTQYF
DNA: TGTGCCACGCACGCCGGGGGAACAGATACGCAGTATTTT

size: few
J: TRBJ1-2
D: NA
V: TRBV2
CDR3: CASRSRNYGYTF
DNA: TGTGCCAGCAGAAGCAGGAACTATGGCTACACCTTC

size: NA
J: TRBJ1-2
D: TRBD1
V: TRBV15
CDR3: CATSGQGAVNGYTF
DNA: TGTGCCACCAGCGGACAGGGGGCTGTTAATGGCTACACCTTC

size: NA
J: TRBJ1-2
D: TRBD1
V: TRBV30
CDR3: CAWSVRRDSPYGYTF
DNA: TGTGCCTGGAGTGTAAGAAGGGACAGTCCTTATGGCTACACCTTC

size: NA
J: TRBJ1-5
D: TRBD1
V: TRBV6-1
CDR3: CASRTGGNQPQHF
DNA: TGTGCCAGCAGGACAGGGGGCAATCAGCCCCAGCATTTT

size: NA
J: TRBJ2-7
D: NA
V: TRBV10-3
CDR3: CAISESSAYEQYF
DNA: TGTGCCATCAGTGAGTCGTCCGCCTACGAGCAGTACTTC

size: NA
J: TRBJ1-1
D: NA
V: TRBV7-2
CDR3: CASSPSSGATEAFF
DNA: TGTGCCAGCAGTCCCAGCTCGGGGGCGACTGAAGCTTTCTTT

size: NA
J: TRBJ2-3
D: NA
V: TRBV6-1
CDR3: CASSEAYRSDTQYF
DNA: TGTGCCAGCAGTGAGGCCTACAGGTCAGATACGCAGTATTTT

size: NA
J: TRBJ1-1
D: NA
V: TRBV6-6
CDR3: CASSLRQAGTEAFF
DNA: TGTGCCAGCAGTCTGCGGCAGGCCGGAACTGAAGCTTTCTTT

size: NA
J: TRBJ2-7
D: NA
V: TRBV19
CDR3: CASSIEAGYEQYF
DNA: TGTGCCAGTAGTATAGAGGCGGGCTACGAGCAGTACTTC

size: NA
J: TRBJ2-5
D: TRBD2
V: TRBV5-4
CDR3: CASSRRLAGAQETQYF
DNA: TGTGCCAGCAGCCGACGACTAGCGGGGGCCCAAGAGACCCAGTACTTC

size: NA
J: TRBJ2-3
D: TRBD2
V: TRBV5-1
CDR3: CASSTGTSGSTDTQYF
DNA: TGCGCCAGCAGTACCGGGACTAGCGGGAGCACAGATACGCAGTATTTT

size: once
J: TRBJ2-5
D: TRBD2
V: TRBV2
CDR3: CASSGSGGHPQETQYF
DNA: TGTGCCAGCAGTGGAAGCGGGGGGCATCCTCAGGAGACCCAGTACTTC

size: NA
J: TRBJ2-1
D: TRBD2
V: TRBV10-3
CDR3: CAISDLAGGPYEQFF
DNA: TGTGCCATCAGTGATCTTGCGGGAGGCCCCTATGAGCAGTTCTTC

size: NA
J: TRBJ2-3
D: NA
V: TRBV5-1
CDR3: CASSSVLSSTDTQYF
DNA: TGCGCCAGCAGCTCGGTACTATCATCCACAGATACGCAGTATTTT

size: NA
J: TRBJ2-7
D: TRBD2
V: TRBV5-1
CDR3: CASSLLASGGADEQYF
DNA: TGCGCCAGCAGCTTGTTAGCTAGCGGGGGGGCAGACGAGCAGTACTTC

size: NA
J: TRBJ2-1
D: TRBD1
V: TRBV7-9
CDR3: CASSLGTGVNEQFF
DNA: TGTGCCAGCAGCTTAGGGACAGGGGTTAATGAGCAGTTCTTC

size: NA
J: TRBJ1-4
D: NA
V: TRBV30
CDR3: CAWSPHRGDYATNEKLFF
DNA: TGTGCCTGGAGTCCCCATCGGGGGGACTATGCAACTAATGAAAAACTGTTTTTT

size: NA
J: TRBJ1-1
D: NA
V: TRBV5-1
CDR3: CASSSGLRAFF
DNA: TGCGCCAGCAGCTCAGGGTTGAGAGCTTTCTTT

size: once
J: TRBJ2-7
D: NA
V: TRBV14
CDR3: CASSQSEAGQYF
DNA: TGTGCCAGCAGCCAATCAGAAGCAGGGCAGTACTTC

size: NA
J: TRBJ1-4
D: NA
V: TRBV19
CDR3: CASTFWGPSGPATNEKLFF
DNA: TGTGCCAGTACCTTTTGGGGGCCGTCCGGCCCCGCAACTAATGAAAAACTGTTTTTT

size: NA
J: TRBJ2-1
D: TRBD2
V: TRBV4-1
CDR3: CASSQGSGSFKYNEQFF
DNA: TGCGCCAGCAGCCAGGGTAGCGGGAGTTTCAAGTACAATGAGCAGTTCTTC

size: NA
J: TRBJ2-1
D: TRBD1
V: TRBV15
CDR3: CATSRENLQGSEQFF
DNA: TGTGCCACCAGCAGAGAAAATTTACAGGGGAGTGAGCAGTTCTTC

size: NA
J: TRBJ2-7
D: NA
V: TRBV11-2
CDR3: CASSTHAYEQYF
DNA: TGTGCCAGCAGCACCCACGCCTACGAGCAGTACTTC